The clone carrying this T cell receptor (beta chain) was counted between two and nine times. The data belong to a study of blood T cell repertoires in COVID-19. In the source study's methods: Reference gene primer amplification yielded estimated nucleated cell counts. Sequencing used immunoSEQ multiplex PCR; TCRdb keeps in-frame clones, though not all of them. Clone size and the V and J calls come from that table; the DNA yielded D and trimming. The profile shows hundreds of thousands of clones, around 89% of them singletons. Study members were between roughly 18 and 100 years old and lived in approximately 25 US regions. Cohorts were determined from participant-reported clinical history. Cohort 3 donors counted as recovered after two negative PCRs, clearance, or resolved symptoms. V shed 0 bases and J shed 2 bases, with 10 bases lying between them. CDR1 is MGHRA and CDR2 is YSYEKL in the germline V gene. The CDR3 extends over 15 amino acids.

This clonotype originated in a woman between 50 and 59 years old who had recovered from COVID-19. This chain connects TRBV4-1 to TRBJ1-2; D call uncertain. Specimen: PBMCs or T cells enriched from blood (not recorded which). The CDR3 is CASSQDLNTNYGYTF. CDR3 coding DNA: TGCGCCAGCAGCCAAGATCTTAACACGAACTATGGCTACACCTTC.